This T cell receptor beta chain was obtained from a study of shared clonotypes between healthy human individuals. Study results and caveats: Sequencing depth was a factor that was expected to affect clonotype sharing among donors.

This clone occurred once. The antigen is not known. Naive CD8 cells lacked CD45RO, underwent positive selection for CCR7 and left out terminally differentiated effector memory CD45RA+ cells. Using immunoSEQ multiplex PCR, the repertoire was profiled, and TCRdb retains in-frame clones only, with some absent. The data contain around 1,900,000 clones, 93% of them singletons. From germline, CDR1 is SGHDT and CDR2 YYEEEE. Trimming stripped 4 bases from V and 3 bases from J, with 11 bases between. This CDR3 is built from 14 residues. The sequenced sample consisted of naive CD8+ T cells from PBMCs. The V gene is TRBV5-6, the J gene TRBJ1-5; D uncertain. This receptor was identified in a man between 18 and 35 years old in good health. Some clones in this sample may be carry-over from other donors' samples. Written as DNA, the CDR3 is TGTGCCAGCAGCCAATCGGGCAACAATCAGCCCCAGCATTTT. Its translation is CASSQSGNNQPQHF.